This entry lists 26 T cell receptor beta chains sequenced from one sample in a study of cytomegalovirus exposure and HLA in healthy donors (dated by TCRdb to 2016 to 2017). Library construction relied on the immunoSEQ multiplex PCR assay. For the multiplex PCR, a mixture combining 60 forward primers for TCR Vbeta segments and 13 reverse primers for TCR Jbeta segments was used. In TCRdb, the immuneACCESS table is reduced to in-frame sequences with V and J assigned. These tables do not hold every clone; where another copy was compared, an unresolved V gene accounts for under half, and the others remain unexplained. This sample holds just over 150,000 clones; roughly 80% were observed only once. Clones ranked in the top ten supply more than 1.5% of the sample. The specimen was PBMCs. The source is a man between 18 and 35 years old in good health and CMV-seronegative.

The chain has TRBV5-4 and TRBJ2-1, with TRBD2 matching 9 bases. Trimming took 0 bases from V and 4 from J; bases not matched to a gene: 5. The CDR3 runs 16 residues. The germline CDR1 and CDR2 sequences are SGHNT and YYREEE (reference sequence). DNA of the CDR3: TGTGCCAGCAGCTTGGGCGGGGGGGCGGGTTACAATGAGCAGTTCTTC. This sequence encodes CASSLGGGAGYNEQFF.

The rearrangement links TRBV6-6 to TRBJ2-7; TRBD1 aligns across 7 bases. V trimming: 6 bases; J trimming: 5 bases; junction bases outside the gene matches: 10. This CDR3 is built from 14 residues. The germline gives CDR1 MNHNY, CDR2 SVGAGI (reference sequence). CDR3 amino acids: CASRTGSRGHEQYF. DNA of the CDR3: TGTGCCAGCAGGACAGGGAGTAGGGGACACGAGCAGTACTTC.

The CDR3 protein is CASSSGTSGGTTQETQYF. For the CDR3, the DNA is TGCGCCAGCAGCTCGGGGACTAGCGGGGGGACCACACAAGAGACCCAGTACTTC. This chain links TRBV5-1 with TRBJ2-5; 15 positions agree with TRBD2. The CDR3 is 18 residues long. Germline CDR1 SGHRS, CDR2 YFSETQ. With 3 bases clipped from V and 2 bases from J, the junction kept 8 bases outside the gene matches.

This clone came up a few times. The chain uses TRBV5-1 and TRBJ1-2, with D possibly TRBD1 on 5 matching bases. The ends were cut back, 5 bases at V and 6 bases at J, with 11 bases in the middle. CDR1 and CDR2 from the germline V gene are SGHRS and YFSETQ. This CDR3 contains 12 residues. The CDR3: CASSSAGDGYTF. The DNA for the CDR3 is TGCGCCAGCAGTTCGGCGGGGGATGGCTACACCTTC.

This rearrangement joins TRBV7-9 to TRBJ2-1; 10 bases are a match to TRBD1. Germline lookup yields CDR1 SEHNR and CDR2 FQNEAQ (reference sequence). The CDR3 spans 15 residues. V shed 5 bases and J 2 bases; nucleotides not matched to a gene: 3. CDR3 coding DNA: TGTGCCAGCAGCACGACAGGGGGCGCCTACAATGAGCAGTTCTTC. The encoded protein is CASSTTGGAYNEQFF.

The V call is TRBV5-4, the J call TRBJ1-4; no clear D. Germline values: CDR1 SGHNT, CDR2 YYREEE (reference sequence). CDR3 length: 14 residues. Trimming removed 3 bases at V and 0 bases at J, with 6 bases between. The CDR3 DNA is TGTGCCAGCAGCTCCGTTACAACTAATGAAAAACTGTTTTTT. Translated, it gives CASSSVTTNEKLFF.

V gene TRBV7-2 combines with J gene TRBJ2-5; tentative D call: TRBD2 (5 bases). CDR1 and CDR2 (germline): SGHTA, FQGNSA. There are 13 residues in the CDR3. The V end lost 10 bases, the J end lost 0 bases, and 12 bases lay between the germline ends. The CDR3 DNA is TGTGCCACCCGAGGGTCCCACCAAGAGACCCAGTACTTC. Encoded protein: CATRGSHQETQYF. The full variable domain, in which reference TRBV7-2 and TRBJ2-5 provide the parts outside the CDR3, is GAGVSQSPSNKVTEKGKDVELRCDPISGHTALYWYRQSLGQGLEFLIYFQGNSAPDKSGLPSDRFSAERTGGSVSTLTIQRTQQEDSAVYLCATRGSHQETQYFGPGTRLLVL.

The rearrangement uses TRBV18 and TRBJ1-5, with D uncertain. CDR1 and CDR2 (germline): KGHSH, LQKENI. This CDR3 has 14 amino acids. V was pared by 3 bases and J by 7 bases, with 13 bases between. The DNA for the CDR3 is TGTGCCAGCTCACCGGGAGGCCAGGTCCAGCCCCAGCATTTT. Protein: CASSPGGQVQPQHF.

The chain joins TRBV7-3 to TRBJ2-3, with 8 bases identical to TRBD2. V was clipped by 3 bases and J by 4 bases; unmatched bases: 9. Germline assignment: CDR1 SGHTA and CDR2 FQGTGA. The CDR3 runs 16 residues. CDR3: CASSFGTGGRADTQYF. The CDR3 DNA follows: TGTGCCAGCAGCTTCGGAACGGGAGGGCGCGCAGATACGCAGTATTTT.

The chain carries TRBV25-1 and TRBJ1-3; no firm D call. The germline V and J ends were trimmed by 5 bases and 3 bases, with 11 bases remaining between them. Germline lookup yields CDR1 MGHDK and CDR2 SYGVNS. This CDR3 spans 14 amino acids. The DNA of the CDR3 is TGTGCCAGCAGTCCCACCCCGGGTGGAAACACCATATATTTT. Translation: CASSPTPGGNTIYF. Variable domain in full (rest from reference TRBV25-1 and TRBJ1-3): EADIYQTPRYLVIGTGKKITLECSQTMGHDKMYWYQQDPGMELHLIHYSYGVNSTEKGDLSSESTVSRIRTEHFPLTLESARPSHTSQYLCASSPTPGGNTIYFGEGSWLTVV.

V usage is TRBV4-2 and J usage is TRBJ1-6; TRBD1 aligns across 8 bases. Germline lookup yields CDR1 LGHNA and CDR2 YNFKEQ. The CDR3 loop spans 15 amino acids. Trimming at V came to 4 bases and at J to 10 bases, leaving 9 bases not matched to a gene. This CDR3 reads CASSLDRDVRSPLHF. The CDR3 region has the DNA TGTGCCAGCAGCCTGGACAGGGATGTAAGATCACCCCTCCACTTT.

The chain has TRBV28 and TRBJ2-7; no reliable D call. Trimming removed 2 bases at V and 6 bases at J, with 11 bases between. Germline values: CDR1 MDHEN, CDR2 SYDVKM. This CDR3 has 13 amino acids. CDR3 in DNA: TGTGCCAGCAGTTTAGCAGGTTGGGTCGAGCAGTACTTC. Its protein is CASSLAGWVEQYF.

CDR3 in DNA: TGTGCCAGCAGTTACTCTGGTATGGAGGCTGAAGCTTTCTTT. Translating it yields CASSYSGMEAEAFF. The chain has TRBV6-5 and TRBJ1-1; no clear D. Trimming took 0 bases from V and 6 from J, leaving 11 bases between them. The V gene's germline CDR1 is MNHEY and CDR2 SVGAGI. This CDR3 is 14 amino acids long.

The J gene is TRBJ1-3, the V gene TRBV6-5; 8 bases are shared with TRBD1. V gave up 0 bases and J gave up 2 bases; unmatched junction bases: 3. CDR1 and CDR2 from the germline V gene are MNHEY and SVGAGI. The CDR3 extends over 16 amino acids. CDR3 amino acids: CASSYSIQGAGNTIYF. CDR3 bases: TGTGCCAGCAGTTACTCGATACAGGGGGCTGGAAACACCATATATTTT.

The CDR3 here is CASSQSLGQGAYEQYF. In DNA form, the CDR3 reads TGTGCCAGCAGCCAATCTCTAGGACAGGGGGCCTACGAGCAGTACTTC. The rearrangement joins TRBV4-2 to TRBJ2-7, with 10 bases that match TRBD1. With V trimmed by 2 bases and J by 2 bases, 6 bases remained unmatched. Germline V gene data show CDR1 as LGHNA and CDR2 as YNFKEQ. CDR3 length: 16 amino acids.

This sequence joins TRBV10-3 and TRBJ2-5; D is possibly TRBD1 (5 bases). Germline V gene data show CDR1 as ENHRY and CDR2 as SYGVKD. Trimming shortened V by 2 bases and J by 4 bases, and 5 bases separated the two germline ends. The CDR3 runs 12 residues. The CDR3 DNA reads TGTGCCATCAGTGAGGGGGCAGAGACCCAGTACTTC. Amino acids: CAISEGAETQYF.

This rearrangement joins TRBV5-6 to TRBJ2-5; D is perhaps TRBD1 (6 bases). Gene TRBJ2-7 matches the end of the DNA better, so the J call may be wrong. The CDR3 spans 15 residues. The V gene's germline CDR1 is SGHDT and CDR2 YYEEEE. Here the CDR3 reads CASSARQGTEYEQYF. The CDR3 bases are TGTGCCAGCAGCGCTAGGCAGGGGACGGAATACGAGCAGTACTTC.

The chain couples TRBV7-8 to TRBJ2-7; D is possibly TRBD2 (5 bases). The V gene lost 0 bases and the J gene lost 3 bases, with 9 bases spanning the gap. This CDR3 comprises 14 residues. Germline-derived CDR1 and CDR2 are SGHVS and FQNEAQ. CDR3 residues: CASSLAEAFYEQYF. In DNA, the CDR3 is TGTGCCAGCAGCTTAGCGGAGGCTTTCTACGAGCAGTACTTC.

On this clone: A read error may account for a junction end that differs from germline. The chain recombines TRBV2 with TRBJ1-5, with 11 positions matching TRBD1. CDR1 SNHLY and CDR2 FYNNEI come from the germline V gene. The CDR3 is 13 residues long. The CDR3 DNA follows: TGTGCCTGGGGGACAGGGGGTGATCAACCCCAGCATTTT. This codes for CAWGTGGDQPQHF.

This CDR3 is CASSYGQVSTEAFF. CDR3 nucleotide sequence: TGTGCCAGCAGTTACGGACAGGTATCCACTGAAGCTTTCTTT. The chain couples TRBV6-5 to TRBJ1-1, with 7 bases identical to TRBD1. The ends lost 2 bases at V and 4 bases at J; junction bases unmatched: 4. Germline loops: CDR1 MNHEY, CDR2 SVGAGI. The CDR3 loop spans 14 amino acids.

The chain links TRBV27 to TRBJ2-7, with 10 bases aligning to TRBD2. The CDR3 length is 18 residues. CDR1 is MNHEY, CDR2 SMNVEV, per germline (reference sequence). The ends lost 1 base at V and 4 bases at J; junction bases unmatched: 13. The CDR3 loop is CASSLYTSGGDTEYEQYF. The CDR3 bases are TGTGCCAGCAGTTTATATACGAGCGGGGGGGACACAGAGTACGAGCAGTACTTC.

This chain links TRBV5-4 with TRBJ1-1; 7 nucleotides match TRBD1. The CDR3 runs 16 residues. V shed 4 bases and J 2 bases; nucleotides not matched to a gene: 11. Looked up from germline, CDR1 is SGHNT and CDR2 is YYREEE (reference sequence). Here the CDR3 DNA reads TGTGCCAGCAGCCATGATTTAGGGGGCGCAAACACTGAAGCTTTCTTT. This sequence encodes CASSHDLGGANTEAFF.

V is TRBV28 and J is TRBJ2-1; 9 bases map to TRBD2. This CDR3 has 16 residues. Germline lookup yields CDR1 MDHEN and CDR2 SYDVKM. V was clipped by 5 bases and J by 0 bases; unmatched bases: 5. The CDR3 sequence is CASSIAGEHSYNEQFF. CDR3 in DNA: TGTGCCAGCAGTATAGCGGGAGAACACTCCTACAATGAGCAGTTCTTC.

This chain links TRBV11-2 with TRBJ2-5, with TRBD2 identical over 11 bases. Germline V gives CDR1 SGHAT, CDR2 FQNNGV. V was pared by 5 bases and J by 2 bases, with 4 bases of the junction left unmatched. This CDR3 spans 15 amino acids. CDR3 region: CASSTRLAGQETQYF. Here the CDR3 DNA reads TGTGCCAGCAGCACCCGACTAGCGGGACAAGAGACCCAGTACTTC.

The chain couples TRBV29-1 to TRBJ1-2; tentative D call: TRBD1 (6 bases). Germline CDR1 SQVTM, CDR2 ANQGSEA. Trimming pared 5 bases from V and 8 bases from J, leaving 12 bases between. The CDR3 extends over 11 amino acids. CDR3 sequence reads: CSVRGNSGYTF. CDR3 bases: TGCAGCGTTAGGGGGAATTCCGGCTACACCTTC.

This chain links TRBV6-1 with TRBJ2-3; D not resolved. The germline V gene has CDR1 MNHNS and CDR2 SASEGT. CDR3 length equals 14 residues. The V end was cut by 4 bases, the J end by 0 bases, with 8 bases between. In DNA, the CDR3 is TGTGCCAGCAGTGTCAAGACAAGCACAGATACGCAGTATTTT. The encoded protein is CASSVKTSTDTQYF.